Listed below are T cell receptor beta chains from one sample, sequenced in a study of T cells in Graves' hyperthyroidism and ophthalmopathy. TCRdb re-called the multiplex PCR reads through MiXCR, storing one row per CDR3 protein. The repertoire consists of under 300,000 distinct CDR3 sequences, with approximately 15% occurring once and the leading ten covering 10% to 15%. The sequencing sample was made of blood. Source of these receptors: a woman in her thirties or forties with Graves' hyperthyroidism that later progressed to Graves' ophthalmopathy. Each CDR3 is given with its conserved first and last residue. A D gene is named only where the DNA matches it firmly. Only part of the rows carry a size: once, few, many, or a class if the clone is expanded.

clone size	V gene	D gene	CDR3 length	J gene	CDR3 protein	CDR3 DNA
many	TRBV30	TRBD1	15	TRBJ2-7	CAWGRDRGQRGEQYF	TGTGCCTGGGGCCGGGACAGGGGGCAGAGGGGCGAGCAGTACTTC
many	TRBV11-2	NA	17	TRBJ2-7	CASSTVPRGRSAYEQYF	TGTGCCAGCAGCACCGTACCGCGGGGGCGATCCGCCTACGAGCAGTACTTC
many	TRBV10-3	NA	12	TRBJ1-2	CAISDMNYGYTF	TGTGCCATCAGTGACATGAACTATGGCTACACCTTC
NA	TRBV5-1	TRBD2	17	TRBJ2-1	CASRLAGGQQLKNEQFF	TGCGCCAGCAGACTAGCGGGAGGGCAACAACTAAAAAATGAGCAGTTCTTC
many	TRBV12-3/TRBV12-4	TRBD2	17	TRBJ2-5	CASSNPRPELAGETQYF	TGTGCCAGCAGCAACCCACGCCCCGAGCTAGCGGGAGAGACCCAGTACTTC
many	TRBV24-1	TRBD1	15	TRBJ2-3	CATSDSGQDTDTQYF	TGTGCCACCAGTGATTCGGGACAGGACACAGATACGCAGTATTTT
few	TRBV5-8	TRBD1	14	TRBJ1-4	CASSRTGFAEKLFF	TGTGCCAGCAGCCGGACAGGGTTTGCTGAAAAACTGTTTTTT
many	TRBV3-1	TRBD1	20	TRBJ1-4	CASSQPRGQARPRVGEKLFF	TGTGCCAGCAGCCAACCAAGGGGACAGGCCAGACCCCGGGTAGGTGAAAAACTGTTTTTT
few	TRBV2	TRBD1	13	TRBJ2-7	CASCRGTPVEQYF	TGTGCCAGCTGCAGGGGGACACCGGTCGAGCAGTACTTC
few	TRBV10-1	NA	14	TRBJ2-3	CASSEQGITDTQYF	TGCGCCAGCAGTGAGCAGGGAATCACAGATACGCAGTATTTT
many	TRBV7-9	NA	14	TRBJ2-3	CASSLNRETDTQYF	TGTGCCAGCAGCTTAAACAGGGAGACAGATACGCAGTATTTT
many	TRBV15	NA	13	TRBJ2-1	CAINGVRRNEQFF	TGTGCAATTAACGGGGTTCGGAGGAATGAGCAGTTCTTC
many	TRBV20-1	TRBD2	15	TRBJ2-3	CSAIRASGSPDTQYF	TGCAGTGCAATTAGGGCTAGCGGGAGTCCAGATACGCAGTATTTT
many	TRBV3-1	NA	14	TRBJ1-1	CASSREGMNTEAFF	TGTGCCAGCAGCCGAGAGGGGATGAACACTGAAGCTTTCTTT
many	TRBV5-6	TRBD1	14	TRBJ1-5	CASSYQGAHQPQHF	TGTGCCAGCAGCTACCAGGGGGCCCATCAGCCCCAGCATTTT
many	TRBV7-8	TRBD1	15	TRBJ2-7	CASSLGQGNVYEQYF	TGTGCCAGCAGCCTGGGACAGGGAAACGTCTACGAGCAGTACTTC
many	TRBV7-8	NA	13	TRBJ2-3	CASSYGPSVTQYF	TGTGCCAGCAGCTACGGGCCGTCAGTTACGCAGTATTTT
many	TRBV2	NA	13	TRBJ2-2	CASSEGGIGVLFF	TGTGCCAGCAGTGAAGGTGGGATAGGGGTGCTGTTTTTT
NA	TRBV28	NA	16	TRBJ1-1	CASSGGVIQKNTEAFF	TGTGCCAGCAGTGGGGGGGTTATACAGAAGAACACTGAAGCTTTCTTT
many	TRBV27	TRBD2	14	TRBJ2-7	CASSIRSGNYEQYF	TGTGCCAGCAGTATTAGAAGCGGGAACTACGAGCAGTACTTC
many	TRBV28	NA	16	TRBJ1-4	CASSFPQGGFREKLFF	TGTGCCAGCAGTTTCCCACAGGGAGGGTTTAGGGAAAAACTGTTTTTT
many	TRBV6-1	NA	12	TRBJ2-5	CASRRDGKTQYF	TGTGCCAGCAGACGGGACGGGAAGACCCAGTACTTC